This TCR beta chain comes out of a study of OX40 agonist ivuxolimab in advanced cancers. Study in general: As their treatment, patients were administered ivuxolimab, an agonistic anti-OX40 (CD134) antibody. Study-level findings and limits: Dosing at 0.1 to 3.0 mg/kg was accompanied by clonal expansion of CD4+ and CD8+ blood T cells by week 6.

Germline-derived CDR1 and CDR2 are SGHTA and FQGTGA. This CDR3 is 13 amino acids long. Trimming left V 5 bases short and J 4 bases short, with 10 bases between. This clone appeared once. Its antigen is unknown. Autoimmune disease history or systemic immunosuppression meant exclusion. TCRdb's table, derived via immunoSEQ multiplex PCR, lists solely in-frame clones and lacks some. Among 65,000 to 85,000 clones listed, approximately 94% were seen once. The chain has TRBV7-3 and TRBJ2-3; no clear D gene. The input for sequencing was CD4+ or CD8+ T cells sorted from blood, taken in a trial of the OX40 agonist ivuxolimab. This receptor was identified in an adult with an advanced solid tumor such as melanoma, head and neck, liver or kidney cancer. The CDR3 sequence: CASSDLGSDTQYF. The CDR3 region has the DNA TGTGCCAGCAGCGACCTGGGGTCAGATACGCAGTATTTT.